These T cell receptor beta chains were read from a single sample in a study of T cell repertoires in cytomegalovirus infection. Their antigen targets remain unknown. One entry per CDR3 protein results from TCRdb running MiXCR on the reads. Of about 920,000 distinct CDR3 sequences in the sample, under 40% were seen once. The starting material was cultured CD8+ T cells from PBMCs, obtained from culture after CMV antigen stimulation. The receptors come from a human donor in good health (CMV status not recorded). Some clones in this sample may be carry-over from other donors' samples. Both conserved end residues are part of each CDR3.

CDR3 length	V gene	J gene	CDR3 protein
14	TRBV4-1	TRBJ2-1	CASSQERVTHEQFF
17	TRBV7-9	TRBJ2-5	CASSLSRTSGGNKTQYF
12	TRBV7-6	TRBJ2-2	CASRGLTGELFF
17	TRBV6-2/TRBV6-3	TRBJ1-2	CASTEVGGGSPADGYTF
13	TRBV7-2	TRBJ2-1	CASIGLAGNEQFF
12	TRBV11-2	TRBJ2-7	CASSREPYEQYF
12	TRBV9	TRBJ2-1	CASSPTIEGQFF
13	TRBV25-1	TRBJ1-4	CASEGRTNEKLFF
16	TRBV9	TRBJ2-3	CASSVGTSGISDTQYF
12	TRBV7-7	TRBJ2-1	CASSRLEGGQFF
13	TRBV27	TRBJ1-1	CASSLNWNTEAFF
14	TRBV6-5	TRBJ2-3	CASKSTGSTDTQYF
16	TRBV7-2	TRBJ1-2	CASSLAEARANYGYTF
19	TRBV11-2	TRBJ2-3	CASSPEGLAGGEGTDTQYF
15	TRBV6-5	TRBJ1-1	CASSYSPRANTEAFF
10	TRBV2	TRBJ2-7	CASSPHEQYF
14	TRBV27	TRBJ2-7	CASGVGASSYEQYF
15	TRBV14	TRBJ1-2	CASSQVLGQDYGYTF
15	TRBV7-8	TRBJ2-3	CASSSLAGPPNTQYF
14	TRBV9	TRBJ2-1	CASSVARGFNEQFF
15	TRBV7-8	TRBJ1-2	CASSRGGTGTYGYTF
14	TRBV7-9	TRBJ1-1	CASSLGPGRTEAFF
15	TRBV7-9	TRBJ1-5	CASSSLGDSNQPQHF
12	TRBV2	TRBJ1-1	CAGNRGSTEAFF
15	TRBV4-1	TRBJ2-1	CASSQSNGTYNEQFF
13	TRBV7-6	TRBJ2-1	CASSLEWENEQFF
15	TRBV6-2/TRBV6-3	TRBJ1-5	CASSYLTDANQPQHF
13	TRBV7-2	TRBJ1-1	CASRLWWNTEAFF
13	TRBV19	TRBJ2-1	CASSMTAYNEQFF
12	TRBV5-4	TRBJ2-1	CPSSLDPNEQFF
11	TRBV7-9	TRBJ1-3	CASVRGGTIYF
15	TRBV6-5	TRBJ1-6	CASSWEGNYNSPLHF
16	TRBV7-4	TRBJ2-7	CASRNHGTGGAYEQYF
15	TRBV12-3/TRBV12-4	TRBJ2-1	CASSPDGGLRNEQFF
14	TRBV6-1	TRBJ1-4	CASSEAWVGEKLFF
14	TRBV27	TRBJ2-1	CASSRVQGAEEQFF
17	TRBV7-9	TRBJ2-2	CASSHPRTSGDLGELFF
13	TRBV6-6	TRBJ1-5	CASSYPRDQPQHF
14	TRBV12-3/TRBV12-4	TRBJ2-7	CASSQYGRPYEQYF
18	TRBV7-8	TRBJ2-2	CASSPHATSGADTGELFF
15	TRBV20-1	TRBJ2-1	CSARATGTGVHEQFF
13	TRBV20-1	TRBJ2-1	CSGGLDDYNEQFF
15	TRBV7-9	TRBJ1-3	CASSRQNSSGNTIYF
16	TRBV14	TRBJ1-4	CASSQDAWGLNEKLFF
18	TRBV4-2	TRBJ1-2	CASSQDRGQGPRSYGYTF
13	TRBV11-3	TRBJ1-6	CASSRDKDSPLHF